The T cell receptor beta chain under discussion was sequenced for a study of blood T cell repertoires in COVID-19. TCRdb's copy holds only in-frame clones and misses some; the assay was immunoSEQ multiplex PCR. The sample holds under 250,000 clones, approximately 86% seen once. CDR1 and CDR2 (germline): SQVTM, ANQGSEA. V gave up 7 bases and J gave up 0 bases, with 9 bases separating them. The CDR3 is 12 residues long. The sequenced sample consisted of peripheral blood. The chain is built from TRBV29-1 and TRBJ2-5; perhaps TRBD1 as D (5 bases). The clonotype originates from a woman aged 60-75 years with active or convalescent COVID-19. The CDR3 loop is CSANRNQETQYF. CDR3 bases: TGCAGCGCAAACAGGAACCAAGAGACCCAGTACTTC.